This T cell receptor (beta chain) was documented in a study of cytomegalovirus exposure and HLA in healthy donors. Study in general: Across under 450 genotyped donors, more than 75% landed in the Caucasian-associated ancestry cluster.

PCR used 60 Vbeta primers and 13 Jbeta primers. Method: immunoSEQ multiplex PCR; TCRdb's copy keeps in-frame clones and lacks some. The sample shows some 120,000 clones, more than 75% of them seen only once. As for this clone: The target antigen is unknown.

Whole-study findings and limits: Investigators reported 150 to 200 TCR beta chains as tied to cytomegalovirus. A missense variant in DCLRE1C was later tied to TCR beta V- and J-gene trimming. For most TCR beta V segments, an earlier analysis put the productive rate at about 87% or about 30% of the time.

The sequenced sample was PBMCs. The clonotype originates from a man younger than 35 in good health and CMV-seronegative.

The CDR3 DNA follows: TGTGCCAGCAGTTTATTCGGGGGCACTGAAGCTTTCTTT. Its protein product is CASSLFGGTEAFF. This chain joins TRBV6-5 and TRBJ1-1; perhaps TRBD1 as D (5 bases). Deletions cut 4 bases from V and 4 bases from J, with 10 bases between. The germline V gene has CDR1 MNHEY and CDR2 SVGAGI. The CDR3 consists of 13 residues.